A selection of T cell receptor beta chains follows, all from one sample in a study of blood T cells in healthy people across ages. TCRdb redid the calling of the 5' RACE reads with MiXCR, one entry per CDR3 protein. The profile shows roughly 2 million distinct CDR3 sequences, roughly 50% of them singletons. The sample taken for sequencing was blood. All receptors derive from a woman aged 40 to 49 in good health. Both conserved end residues are part of each CDR3. D genes are given only for firm matches. Only some rows state a clone size, as once, few, many or a class for expanded clones.

TRBD1,NA,TRBV20-1,TRBJ2-7,TGCAGTGCTGGAAGTTCGACAGGGGGCCTCCACGAGCAGTACTTC,CSAGSSTGGLHEQYF
TRBD2,NA,TRBV6-1,TRBJ2-1,TGTGCCAGCAGAAACCCCACCGGGACTAGCGGGAGAAGCTCCTACAATGAGCAGTTCTTC,CASRNPTGTSGRSSYNEQFF
NA,NA,TRBV10-3,TRBJ1-2,TGTGCCATCAGTGAGCGCGAGGCCTCGGATCCCTATGGCTACACCTTC,CAISEREASDPYGYTF
NA,many,TRBV5-6,TRBJ2-5,TGTGCCAGCAGCTTAGGATTAGCGGACCAAGAGACCCAGTACTTC,CASSLGLADQETQYF
NA,NA,TRBV4-1,TRBJ1-2,TGCGCCAGCAGCCAAGATCCCCAGTTAGGCTATGGCTACACCTTC,CASSQDPQLGYGYTF
TRBD2,NA,TRBV9,TRBJ2-5,TGTGTCAGCAGCGTAGATTCGGGGGGGCGCCAAGAGACCCAGTACTTC,CVSSVDSGGRQETQYF
TRBD1,NA,TRBV29-1,TRBJ1-1,TGCAGCGTTGAGGCGGGACAGGGAAGCACTGAAGCTTTCTTT,CSVEAGQGSTEAFF
NA,NA,TRBV13,TRBJ1-1,TGTGCCAGCTTTCCTCCATCGGCTCCCGGCACTGAAGCTTTCTTT,CASFPPSAPGTEAFF
TRBD2,few,TRBV27,TRBJ2-1,TGTGCCAGCACTCGCGGCGGGGGATCCTACAATGAGCAGTTCTTC,CASTRGGGSYNEQFF
NA,NA,TRBV28,TRBJ2-5,TGTGCCAGCAGTTTTAATCCGGATGCAGAGACCCAGTACTTC,CASSFNPDAETQYF
TRBD1,NA,TRBV12-3/TRBV12-4,TRBJ2-3,TGTGCCAGCAGCTCAGGACAGGGGAGAGGAGATACGCAGTATTTT,CASSSGQGRGDTQYF
NA,NA,TRBV14,TRBJ2-3,TGTGCCAGCAGTCGAGACGACAAACATTTACTCACAGGTACGCAGTATTTT,CASSRDDKHLLTGTQYF
TRBD1,NA,TRBV6-2/TRBV6-3,TRBJ2-7,TGTGCCAGCAAAGTTCAGGGGGCAGGCGACGAGCAGTACTTC,CASKVQGAGDEQYF
NA,NA,TRBV7-6,TRBJ2-3,TGTGCCAGCAGTCGGGACTTCGGGGATACGCAGTATTTT,CASSRDFGDTQYF
NA,NA,TRBV7-2,TRBJ2-5,TGTGCCAGCAGCCGAGAGGCGGGCCTAGGAGAGACCCAGTACTTC,CASSREAGLGETQYF
TRBD1,NA,TRBV29-1,TRBJ1-1,TGCAGCGTTCACGGGACAGCGAACACTGAAGCTTTCTTT,CSVHGTANTEAFF
NA,NA,TRBV5-1,TRBJ2-1,TGCGCCAGCAGCTTGGGAGACAGGTTCAATGAGCAGTTCTTC,CASSLGDRFNEQFF
TRBD2,few,TRBV12-3/TRBV12-4,TRBJ2-3,TGTGCCAGCAGTTTAAGGCTAGCGGGGCATAGCACAGATACGCAGTATTTT,CASSLRLAGHSTDTQYF
NA,few,TRBV5-1,TRBJ2-3,TGCGCCAGCAGCTCAGGACTCTCCGGAAGCACAGATACGCAGTATTTT,CASSSGLSGSTDTQYF
NA,NA,TRBV7-7,TRBJ2-1,TGTGCTAGCAGCTTAGCGGCGGGGGCCGGTCGGGGGGAGCAGTTCTTC,CASSLAAGAGRGEQFF
TRBD2,few,TRBV20-1,TRBJ2-1,TGCAGTGCCAGGAAAGCGGGGGCGCCCTTAGTTAATGAGCAGTTCTTC,CSARKAGAPLVNEQFF
NA,NA,TRBV6-1,TRBJ2-1,TGTACCCTCGGGGCGGGGGCCCCTTACAATGAGCAGTTCTTC,CTLGAGAPYNEQFF
NA,few,TRBV5-1,TRBJ1-2,TGCGCCAGCAGCGCCGGGGCCTCGTCTAACTATGGCTACACCTTC,CASSAGASSNYGYTF
NA,NA,TRBV12-3/TRBV12-4,TRBJ2-6,TGTGCCAGCAGTTTACGGGCAGGGCGACTCTCTGGGGCCAACGTCCTGACTTTC,CASSLRAGRLSGANVLTF
NA,once,TRBV4-3,TRBJ2-5,TGCGCCAGCAGCCCCGATAGTGGGGGAAACAATGAGCAGTACTTC,CASSPDSGGNNEQYF
NA,NA,TRBV10-2,TRBJ1-2,TGCGCCAGCAGTGAGTCCGGCGGACGAGGGAACTATGGCTACACCTTC,CASSESGGRGNYGYTF
TRBD1,NA,TRBV2,TRBJ1-1,TGTGCCAGCAGTCCGGGACAGGCTCCTCTCACTGAAGCTTTCTTT,CASSPGQAPLTEAFF
NA,many,TRBV14,TRBJ2-5,TGTGCCAGCAGCCAGGGGCCGACCCAGTACTTC,CASSQGPTQYF
NA,few,TRBV4-1,TRBJ2-7,TGCGCCAGCAGCCAGACACAGGGAAACTTCTACGAGCAGTACTTC,CASSQTQGNFYEQYF
NA,NA,TRBV12-3/TRBV12-4,TRBJ2-5,TGTGCCTGCAGTTTATCGCAGATTGAAGAGACCCAGTACTTC,CACSLSQIEETQYF
NA,many,TRBV4-3,TRBJ1-2,TGCGCCAGCAGCCAAGCCCGGGGAGCTAGCTATGGCTACACCTTC,CASSQARGASYGYTF
NA,NA,TRBV12-3/TRBV12-4,TRBJ2-1,TGTGCCAGCACCCTTGGAGGGTCGATGAATGAGCAGTTCTTC,CASTLGGSMNEQFF
TRBD2,few,TRBV5-1,TRBJ2-3,TGCGCCAGCAGCCCCGACCTAGCGGGGGCGGGGGATACGCAGTATTTT,CASSPDLAGAGDTQYF
TRBD2,NA,TRBV11-2,TRBJ2-1,TGTGCCAGCAGCTGGGAGCGGGGAGTCCATGAGCAGTTCTTC,CASSWERGVHEQFF
TRBD1,few,TRBV7-9,TRBJ2-1,TGTGCCAGCAGCTTAGGGGACAGAGAGAACAATGAGCAGTTCTTC,CASSLGDRENNEQFF
NA,NA,TRBV12-3/TRBV12-4,TRBJ1-2,TGTGCCAGCAGTTTTAGTGCCGGTGGCTACACCTTC,CASSFSAGGYTF
TRBD2,NA,TRBV13,TRBJ2-3,TGTGCCAGCAGCCTCGGGAGCGGGGGGCCAACCACAGATACGCAGTATTTT,CASSLGSGGPTTDTQYF
TRBD2,NA,TRBV28,TRBJ2-1,TGTGCCAGCAGTTCGCCGGGACTACACTACAATGAGCAGTTCTTC,CASSSPGLHYNEQFF
NA,NA,TRBV3-1,TRBJ2-3,TGTGCCAGCAGCCAAGCGGGGGTGGGCACAGAGACGCAGTATTTT,CASSQAGVGTETQYF
TRBD1,NA,TRBV6-2/TRBV6-3,TRBJ1-5,TGTGCCAGCACCCTCGGGACAGGGGGCTGGCAGCCCCAGCATTTT,CASTLGTGGWQPQHF
NA,few,TRBV25-1,TRBJ2-7,TGTGCCAGCATGGGGAACACCTACGAGCAGTACTTC,CASMGNTYEQYF
TRBD2,many,TRBV7-2,TRBJ2-7,TGTGCCAGCAGTCTAGCGGGGGGGCTACACGAGCAGTACTTC,CASSLAGGLHEQYF
TRBD1,NA,TRBV9,TRBJ1-2,TGTGCCAGCAGCGCTTTATTGGGACAGGCGGACTATGGCTACACCTTC,CASSALLGQADYGYTF
NA,few,TRBV2,TRBJ2-7,TGTGCCAGCAGTGGTCTCGAGCAGTACTTC,CASSGLEQYF
TRBD2,once,TRBV9,TRBJ2-1,TGTGCCAGCAGCGTAGGCCTAGCGGGAGTCGAGGAGCAGTTCTTC,CASSVGLAGVEEQFF
TRBD1,NA,TRBV20-1,TRBJ2-3,TGCAGTGCTGCCCGGGACAGTAGGACAGATACGCAGTATTTT,CSAARDSRTDTQYF
TRBD1,few,TRBV7-2,TRBJ2-1,TGTGCCAGCAGCTTCGGGACAGGGGGCCTCGGCTCCTACAATGAGCAGTTCTTC,CASSFGTGGLGSYNEQFF
TRBD1,many,TRBV7-2,TRBJ2-3,TGTGCCAGCAGCTCCAGACAGGGTGGCACAGATACGCAGTATTTT,CASSSRQGGTDTQYF
NA,few,TRBV2,TRBJ1-5,TGTGCCAGCAGTGGGGATGGGACACACAATCAGCCCCAGCATTTT,CASSGDGTHNQPQHF
NA,NA,TRBV6-4,TRBJ1-2,TGTGCCAGCATTGACCTTGACCCGGGCTACACCTTC,CASIDLDPGYTF
NA,NA,TRBV4-2,TRBJ2-1,TGTGCCAGCAGCCATTTTGCGCGGGAAGGCTACAATGAGCAGTTCTTC,CASSHFAREGYNEQFF
NA,few,TRBV3-1,TRBJ2-1,TGTGCCAGCAGCCAAGATCTTGCTAGCAATGAGCAGTTCTTC,CASSQDLASNEQFF
NA,few,TRBV18,TRBJ2-7,TGTGCCAGCTCACGCGACATTTACAATGAGCAGTACTTC,CASSRDIYNEQYF